This T cell receptor (beta chain) was observed in a study of blood T cells in healthy people across ages. Study observations and caveats: Total diversity from one million sequenced T cells was likely underestimated. Per-million-T-cell TCR beta diversity fell roughly linearly with age. Naive T cell percentage showed a strong correlation with TCR beta diversity.

Points on this clonotype: Its antigen remains unidentified.

The CDR3 covers 14 residues. Trimming pared 10 bases from V and 7 bases from J, leaving 21 bases between. CDR1 MNHNS and CDR2 SASEGT come from the germline V gene. Combining a sample-barcoded 5' primer with a J-beta primer mix, a second PCR ran for roughly 7 to 11 cycles. One entry per CDR3 protein results from TCRdb running MiXCR on the 5' RACE reads. Of 850,000 or so distinct CDR3 sequences listed, roughly 26% are singletons. What was sequenced was blood. The chain carries TRBV6-1 and TRBJ2-3; D might be TRBD1 (5 bases). The receptor's source is a woman older than 75 in good health. In DNA, the CDR3 is TGTGCCACAGCACGAAGACAGCAGGGCCATACGCAGTATTTT. Amino acid sequence: CATARRQQGHTQYF.